This T cell receptor (beta chain) was sequenced in a study of T cell repertoires in cytomegalovirus infection. Looking at the study overall: Recently identified HLA-C-restricted and well-studied HLA-B-restricted CMV epitopes were used. Public TCR beta signatures were indicative of both CMV infection and a matching HLA type. Overall study results and limits: What dominated the ex vivo response were HLA-C-restricted CMV-specific TCR beta clonotypes. Identification of carriers of CMV plus the relevant HLA was achieved through cumulative public TCR beta family frequency.

The CDR3 has 13 residues. From germline, CDR1 is MNHEY and CDR2 SMNVEV (reference sequence). V was trimmed by 2 bases and J by 3 bases, leaving 7 bases between them. As for this clonotype: Its cognate antigen is unknown.

TCRdb re-called the reads with MiXCR, one entry per CDR3 protein. This table has around 100,000 distinct CDR3 sequences, 35% to 50% appearing once. The receptor was derived from a human donor in good health (CMV status not recorded). Some clones in this sample may be carry-over from other donors' samples. The source was CD8+ T cells from cultured PBMCs, collected from culture after CMV antigen stimulation. The chain recombines TRBV27 with TRBJ1-2, with no clear D. The CDR3 spells CASSLGSYYGYTF. Here the CDR3 DNA reads TGTGCCAGCAGTTTAGGGTCTTACTATGGCTACACCTTC.